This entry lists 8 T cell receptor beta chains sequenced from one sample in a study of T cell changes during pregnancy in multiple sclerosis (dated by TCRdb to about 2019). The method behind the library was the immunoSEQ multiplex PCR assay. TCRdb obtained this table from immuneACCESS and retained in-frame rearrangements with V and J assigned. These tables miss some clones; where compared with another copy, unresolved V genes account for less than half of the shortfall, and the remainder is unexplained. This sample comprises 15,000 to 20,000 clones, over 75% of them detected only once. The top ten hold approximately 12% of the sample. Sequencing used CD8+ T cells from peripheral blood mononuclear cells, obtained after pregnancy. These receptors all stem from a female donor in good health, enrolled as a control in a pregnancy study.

CDR3 region: CASSEWPVSYEQYF. CDR3 sequence (DNA): TGTGCCAGCAGTGAATGGCCAGTGTCCTACGAGCAGTACTTC. V usage is TRBV25-1 and J usage is TRBJ2-7; D is unresolved. The CDR3 sequence is 14 residues long. V was pared by 1 base and J by 1 base, with 8 bases between. Per germline, CDR1 MGHDK and CDR2 SYGVNS.

Written as DNA, the CDR3 is TGTGCCAGCAGCGTAGTAGGGACTAGCGGGGATGAGCAGTTCTTC. The encoded protein is CASSVVGTSGDEQFF. This chain joins TRBV9 and TRBJ2-1; 13 bases agree with TRBD2. J lost 8 bases, V lost 0 bases, and 2 bases had no gene match. CDR1 and CDR2 (germline): SGDLS, YYNGEE. CDR3 length: 15 amino acids.

The CDR3 nucleotides read TGTGCCTGGAGTGGGGCGCTGGGGACAGTCAATGAAAAACTGTTTTTT. Amino acids: CAWSGALGTVNEKLFF. The chain combines TRBV30 with TRBJ1-4; 7 bases match TRBD1. CDR3 length: 16 amino acids. CDR1 is GTSNPN, CDR2 SVGIG, per germline (reference sequence). The trim removed 1 base at V and 5 bases at J, leaving 10 bases unmatched.

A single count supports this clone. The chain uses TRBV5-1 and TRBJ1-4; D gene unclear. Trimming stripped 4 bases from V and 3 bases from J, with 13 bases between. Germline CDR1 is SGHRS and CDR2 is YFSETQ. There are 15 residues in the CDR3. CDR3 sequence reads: CASSEEGMSNEKLFF. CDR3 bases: TGCGCCAGCAGCGAAGAGGGTATGTCTAATGAAAAACTGTTTTTT.

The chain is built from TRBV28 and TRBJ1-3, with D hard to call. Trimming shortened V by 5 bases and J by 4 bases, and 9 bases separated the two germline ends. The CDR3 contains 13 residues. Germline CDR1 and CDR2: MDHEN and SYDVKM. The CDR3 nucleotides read TGTGCCAGCAGTGGGCTACAGGGAAACACCATATATTTT. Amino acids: CASSGLQGNTIYF.

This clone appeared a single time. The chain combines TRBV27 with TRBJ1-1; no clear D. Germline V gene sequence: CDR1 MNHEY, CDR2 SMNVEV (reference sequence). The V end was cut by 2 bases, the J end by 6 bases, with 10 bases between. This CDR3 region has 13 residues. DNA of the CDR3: TGTGCCAGCAGTTTAATACAGTCCTCTGAAGCTTTCTTT. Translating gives CASSLIQSSEAFF.

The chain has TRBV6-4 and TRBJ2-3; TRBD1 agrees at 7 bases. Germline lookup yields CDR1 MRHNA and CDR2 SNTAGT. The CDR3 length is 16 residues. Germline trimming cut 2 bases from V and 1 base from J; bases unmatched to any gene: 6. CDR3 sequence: CASSDRGDRGTDTQYF. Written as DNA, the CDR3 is TGTGCCAGCAGTGACAGGGGTGACAGGGGCACAGATACGCAGTATTTT.

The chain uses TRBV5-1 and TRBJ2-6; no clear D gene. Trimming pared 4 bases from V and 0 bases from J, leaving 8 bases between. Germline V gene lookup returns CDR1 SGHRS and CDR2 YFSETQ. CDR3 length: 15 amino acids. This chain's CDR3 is CASSADFSGANVLTF. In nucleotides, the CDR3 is TGCGCCAGCAGCGCCGACTTCTCTGGGGCCAACGTCCTGACTTTC.